A selection of T cell receptor beta chains follows, all from one sample in a study of blood T cell repertoires in COVID-19. TCRdb's copy holds only in-frame clones and misses some; the assay was immunoSEQ multiplex PCR. In the table there are about 200,000 clones, around 87% of which are singletons. Specimen: peripheral blood. These TCRs come from a man in his sixties with acute or convalescent COVID-19. Each CDR3 is given with its conserved first and last residue. The D gene is left open where the match is weak.

J gene: TRBJ1-4; CDR3 length: 14; D gene: NA; V gene: TRBV6-1; CDR3 protein: CASSDLLGGGKLFF
J gene: TRBJ2-7; CDR3 length: 16; D gene: NA; V gene: TRBV15; CDR3 protein: CATSRPRQGLSYEQYF
J gene: TRBJ1-2; CDR3 length: 12; D gene: TRBD1; V gene: TRBV12-3/TRBV12-4; CDR3 protein: CASSWTGAGYTF
J gene: TRBJ1-4; CDR3 length: 13; D gene: NA; V gene: TRBV30; CDR3 protein: CAWIRKGQEKLFF
J gene: TRBJ2-3; CDR3 length: 15; D gene: NA; V gene: TRBV7-2; CDR3 protein: CASSLVGRGTDTQYF
J gene: TRBJ2-5; CDR3 length: 15; D gene: NA; V gene: TRBV7-2; CDR3 protein: CASSLDGGRGETQYF
J gene: TRBJ2-1; CDR3 length: 21; D gene: TRBD1; V gene: TRBV7-6; CDR3 protein: CASSLVSWGTGAHRDDNEQFF
J gene: TRBJ1-3; CDR3 length: 17; D gene: NA; V gene: TRBV7-9; CDR3 protein: CASSLFAGEGSGNTIYF
J gene: TRBJ2-1; CDR3 length: 15; D gene: NA; V gene: TRBV4-3; CDR3 protein: CASSQDRGFYNEQFF
J gene: TRBJ1-3; CDR3 length: 16; D gene: TRBD1; V gene: TRBV5-1; CDR3 protein: CASSERDRGPGNTIYF
J gene: TRBJ1-4; CDR3 length: 15; D gene: NA; V gene: TRBV27; CDR3 protein: CASPICPLTREKLFF
J gene: TRBJ2-6; CDR3 length: 17; D gene: NA; V gene: TRBV2; CDR3 protein: CATTGTARLEGANVLTF
J gene: TRBJ2-4; CDR3 length: 14; D gene: NA; V gene: TRBV19; CDR3 protein: CASSPGLAKNIQYF
J gene: TRBJ2-2; CDR3 length: 14; D gene: TRBD2; V gene: TRBV5-4; CDR3 protein: CASSYGTSHGELFF
J gene: TRBJ1-1; CDR3 length: 17; D gene: TRBD1; V gene: TRBV4-2; CDR3 protein: CASSHRGQGGVGTEAFF
J gene: TRBJ1-5; CDR3 length: 12; D gene: TRBD1; V gene: TRBV29-1; CDR3 protein: CSVGQNNQPQHF
J gene: TRBJ2-5; CDR3 length: 16; D gene: TRBD1; V gene: TRBV5-1; CDR3 protein: CASSLAFPGQGSTQYF
J gene: TRBJ1-3; CDR3 length: 13; D gene: NA; V gene: TRBV7-2; CDR3 protein: CASSRESGNTIYF
J gene: TRBJ2-4; CDR3 length: 14; D gene: NA; V gene: TRBV9; CDR3 protein: CASSVEAGQNIQYF
J gene: TRBJ2-3; CDR3 length: 15; D gene: NA; V gene: TRBV9; CDR3 protein: CASSVRDTSTDTQYF
J gene: TRBJ2-2; CDR3 length: 16; D gene: TRBD1; V gene: TRBV19; CDR3 protein: CATPTRGQGLTGELFF
J gene: TRBJ2-1; CDR3 length: 12; D gene: NA; V gene: TRBV4-2; CDR3 protein: CASSPQGNEQFF
J gene: TRBJ1-6; CDR3 length: 16; D gene: NA; V gene: TRBV27; CDR3 protein: CASRETGVKWNSPLHF
J gene: TRBJ2-3; CDR3 length: 16; D gene: TRBD2; V gene: TRBV15; CDR3 protein: CATSQAGRGGPDTQYF
J gene: TRBJ2-7; CDR3 length: 13; D gene: NA; V gene: TRBV7-3; CDR3 protein: CASRDGSSYEQYF
J gene: TRBJ2-3; CDR3 length: 17; D gene: TRBD2; V gene: TRBV5-4; CDR3 protein: CASSPPGLAGSTDTQYF
J gene: TRBJ1-4; CDR3 length: 15; D gene: NA; V gene: TRBV5-5; CDR3 protein: CASSFWPGTNEKLFF
J gene: TRBJ2-3; CDR3 length: 16; D gene: TRBD1; V gene: TRBV11-1; CDR3 protein: CASSLGQGTRTDTQYF
J gene: TRBJ1-6; CDR3 length: 15; D gene: TRBD1; V gene: TRBV5-1; CDR3 protein: CASSTGTGVNSPLHF
J gene: TRBJ2-3; CDR3 length: 15; D gene: TRBD2; V gene: TRBV6-5; CDR3 protein: CASSWPAGMPDTQYF
J gene: TRBJ2-1; CDR3 length: 15; D gene: TRBD2; V gene: TRBV10-3; CDR3 protein: CAISYSGDSYNEQFF
J gene: TRBJ2-5; CDR3 length: 14; D gene: NA; V gene: TRBV11-3; CDR3 protein: CASSLGAQGETQYF
J gene: TRBJ1-1; CDR3 length: 14; D gene: NA; V gene: TRBV5-1; CDR3 protein: CASSLSNSNTEAFF
J gene: TRBJ1-6; CDR3 length: 13; D gene: NA; V gene: TRBV6-4; CDR3 protein: CASSARIGAPLHF
J gene: TRBJ2-7; CDR3 length: 13; D gene: TRBD1; V gene: TRBV27; CDR3 protein: CASSYRGAHEQYF
J gene: TRBJ2-1; CDR3 length: 14; D gene: TRBD2; V gene: TRBV6-5; CDR3 protein: CASSRGVSYNEQFF